The sequence of this T cell receptor (beta chain) was determined in a study of blood T cell repertoires in COVID-19. Study-wide background: Some COVID-19 samples were acute and others convalescent; all came from the United States, Italy and Spain.

The protocol was immunoSEQ multiplex PCR, while the TCRdb copy is restricted to in-frame clones and leaves out a portion. This sample carries roughly 160,000 clones, 65% to 85% of them seen once, and the ten largest clones take under 13%. The germline V and J ends were trimmed by 6 bases and 4 bases, with 13 bases remaining between them. Germline V CDR1 and CDR2: WSHSY, SAAADI. The CDR3 contains 14 residues. This chain connects TRBV10-2 to TRBJ1-3; unclear D gene. This TCR was sampled from a man aged 65-85 years with active or convalescent COVID-19. Source material: peripheral blood. The CDR3 nucleotides are TGCGCCAGCAGCGATCATGGAGTGGGAAACACCATATATTTT. This codes for CASSDHGVGNTIYF.